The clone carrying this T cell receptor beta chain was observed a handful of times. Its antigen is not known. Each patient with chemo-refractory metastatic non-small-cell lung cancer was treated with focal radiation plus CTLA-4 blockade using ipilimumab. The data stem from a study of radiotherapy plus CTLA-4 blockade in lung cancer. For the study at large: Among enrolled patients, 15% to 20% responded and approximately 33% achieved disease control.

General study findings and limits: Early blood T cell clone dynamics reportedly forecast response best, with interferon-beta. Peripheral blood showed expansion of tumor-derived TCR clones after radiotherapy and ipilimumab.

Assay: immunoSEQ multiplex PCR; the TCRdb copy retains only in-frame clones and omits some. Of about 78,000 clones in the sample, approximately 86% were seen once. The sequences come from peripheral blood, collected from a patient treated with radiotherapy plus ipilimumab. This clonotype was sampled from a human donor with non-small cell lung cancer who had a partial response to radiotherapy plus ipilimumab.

CDR3 nucleotide sequence: TGTGCCAGCAGCTTCCAAAACTACGAGCAGTACTTC. Protein product: CASSFQNYEQYF. The chain joins TRBV7-9 to TRBJ2-7; D unresolved. Trimming stripped 3 bases from V and 3 bases from J, with 6 bases between. The CDR3 runs to 12 residues. Germline V gene lookup returns CDR1 SEHNR and CDR2 FQNEAQ (reference sequence).